The clone carrying this T cell receptor (beta chain) was detected a few times. Antigen specificity is unknown. These data are taken from a study of blood T cells in healthy people across ages. Findings of the study overall: When set beside aged donors, long-lived donors presented more naive CD4+ cells and higher diversity.

Germline V CDR1 and CDR2: SGDLS, YYNGEE. The CDR3 totals 16 residues. V gave up 3 bases and J gave up 1 base, with 16 bases separating them. A second PCR, run for roughly 7 to 12 cycles, used a sample-barcoded 5' primer plus a J-beta primer mix. TCRdb re-derived calls from the 5' RACE reads in MiXCR, one entry per CDR3 protein. This table has 920,000 or so distinct CDR3 sequences, around 45% appearing once. The sequence came from a woman aged 60-75 years in good health. V is TRBV9 and J is TRBJ1-1; tentatively, D is TRBD1 (5 bases). Sample: blood. Written as DNA, the CDR3 is TGTGCCAGCAGCGCACAAAAGACAGAGCCGAACACTGAAGCTTTCTTT. Translation: CASSAQKTEPNTEAFF.